This T cell receptor beta chain was obtained from a study of blood T cell repertoires in COVID-19. The CDR3 is made up of 15 amino acids. The germline V gene has CDR1 KGHSH and CDR2 LQKENI. Trimming shortened V by 6 bases and J by 1 base, and 12 bases separated the two germline ends. Sequencing used immunoSEQ multiplex PCR; TCRdb keeps in-frame clones, though not all of them. The sample includes 150,000 to 200,000 clones, 60% to 80% of them seen just once. This TCR derives from a man aged 60 to 75 with active or convalescent COVID-19. Sample: peripheral blood. This sequence joins TRBV18 and TRBJ1-4; D is uncertain. The CDR3 DNA reads TGTGCCAGCTCTCAAAGAACGGGAACTAATGAAAAACTGTTTTTT. Amino acids: CASSQRTGTNEKLFF.